The clone carrying this T cell receptor beta chain has a single count. Some clones are missing from TCRdb's copy, which holds only in-frame ones; the method was immunoSEQ multiplex PCR. The sample carries 7,500 to 8,500 clones, around 70% recorded once. The data originate from a study of tumour-infiltrating T cells in Burkitt lymphoma. V was clipped by 4 bases and J by 4 bases; unmatched bases: 5. CDR1 is SGHRS, CDR2 YFSETQ, per germline. CDR3 length: 15 residues. This rearrangement joins TRBV5-1 to TRBJ2-1; TRBD1 matches at 10 bases. This sequence originates from a human donor with diffuse large B-cell lymphoma. The sequenced material came from tumor tissue. CDR3 coding DNA: TGCGCCAGCAGCCGACGGACAGGGGGATACAATGAGCAGTTCTTC. It translates to CASSRRTGGYNEQFF.